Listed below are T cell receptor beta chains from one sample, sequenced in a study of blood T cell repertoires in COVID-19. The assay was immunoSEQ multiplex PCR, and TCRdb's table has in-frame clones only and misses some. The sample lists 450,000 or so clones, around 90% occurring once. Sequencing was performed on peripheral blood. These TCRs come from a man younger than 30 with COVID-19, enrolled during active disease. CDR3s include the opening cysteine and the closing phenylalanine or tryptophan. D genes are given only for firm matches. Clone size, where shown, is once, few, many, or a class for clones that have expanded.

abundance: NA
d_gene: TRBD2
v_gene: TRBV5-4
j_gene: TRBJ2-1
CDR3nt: TGTGCCAGCAGCTTGACTAGCGGGTACTACAATGAGCAGTTCTTC
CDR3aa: CASSLTSGYYNEQFF

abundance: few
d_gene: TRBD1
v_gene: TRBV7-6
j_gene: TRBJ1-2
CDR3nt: TGTGCCAGCAGCTCTAGGGACAGGAAATACTATGGCTACACCTTC
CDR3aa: CASSSRDRKYYGYTF

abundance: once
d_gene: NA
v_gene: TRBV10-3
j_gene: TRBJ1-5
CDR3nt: TGTGCCATCAGTGTCACAGGGAACAGCAATCAGCCCCAGCATTTT
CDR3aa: CAISVTGNSNQPQHF

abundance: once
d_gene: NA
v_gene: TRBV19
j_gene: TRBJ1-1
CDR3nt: TGTGCCAGTATTTATAGTGGGGCCCCCGCTGAAGCTTTCTTT
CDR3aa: CASIYSGAPAEAFF

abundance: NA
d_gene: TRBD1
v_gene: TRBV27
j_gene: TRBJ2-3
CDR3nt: TGTGCCAGCACCCCCCTAAGGGTCAGGGGGTTAGATACGCAGTATTTT
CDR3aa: CASTPLRVRGLDTQYF

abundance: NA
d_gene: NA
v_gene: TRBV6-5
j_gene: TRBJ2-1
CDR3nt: TGTGCCAGCAAGACCGACAGCCGCTCCTACAATGAGCAGTTCTTC
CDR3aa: CASKTDSRSYNEQFF

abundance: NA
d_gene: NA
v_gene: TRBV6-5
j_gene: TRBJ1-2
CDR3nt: TGTGCCAGCAGTCCCCGCCGGGGTTGGGATGGCTACACCTTC
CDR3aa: CASSPRRGWDGYTF

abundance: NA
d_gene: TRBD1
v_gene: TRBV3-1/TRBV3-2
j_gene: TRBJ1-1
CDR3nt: TGTGCCAGCAGCCCCAGTACAGGGGCCCGGGGTGAAGCTTTCTTT
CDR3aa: CASSPSTGARGEAFF

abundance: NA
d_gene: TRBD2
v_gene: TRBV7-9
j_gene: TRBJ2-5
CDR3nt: TGTGCCAGCAGCCCCCCCCAATACGGGGGGGCCTTGGAGACCCAGTACTTC
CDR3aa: CASSPPQYGGALETQYF

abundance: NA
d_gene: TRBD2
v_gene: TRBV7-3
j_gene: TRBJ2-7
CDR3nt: TGTGCCAGCAGCCCTACTAGCGGGAGCGTGGGCGAGCAGTACTTC
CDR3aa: CASSPTSGSVGEQYF

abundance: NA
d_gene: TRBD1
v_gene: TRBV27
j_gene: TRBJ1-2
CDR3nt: TGTGCCAGCAGTTTACTACAGGGGGATGGCTACACCTTC
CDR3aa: CASSLLQGDGYTF

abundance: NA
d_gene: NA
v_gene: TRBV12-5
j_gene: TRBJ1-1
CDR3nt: TGTGCTAGTGGCCTTACAGGGAACACTGAAGCTTTCTTT
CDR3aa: CASGLTGNTEAFF

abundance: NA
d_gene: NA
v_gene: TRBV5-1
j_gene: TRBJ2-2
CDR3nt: TGCGCCAGCAGCTACGAGTACACCGGGACTCCGACCGGGGAGCTGTTTTTT
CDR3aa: CASSYEYTGTPTGELFF

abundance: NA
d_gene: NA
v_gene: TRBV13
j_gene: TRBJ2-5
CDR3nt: TGTGCCAGCAGCCAGGTGACCCCTATTATAAATGGGCCGCGACAAGAGACCCAGTACTTC
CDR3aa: CASSQVTPIINGPRQETQYF

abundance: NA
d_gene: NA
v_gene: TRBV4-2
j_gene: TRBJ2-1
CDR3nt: TGTGCCAGCAGCCAAGCCGCGGCGGGACTTACTTACAATGAGCAGTTCTTC
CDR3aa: CASSQAAAGLTYNEQFF

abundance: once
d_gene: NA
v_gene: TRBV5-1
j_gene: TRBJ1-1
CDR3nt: TGCGCCAGCAGCATACAGGTGAACACTGAAGCTTTCTTT
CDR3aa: CASSIQVNTEAFF

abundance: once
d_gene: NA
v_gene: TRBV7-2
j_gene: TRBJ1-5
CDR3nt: TGTGCCAGCAGCTTAGGCCCCGGGGGTCAGCCCCAGCATTTT
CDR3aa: CASSLGPGGQPQHF

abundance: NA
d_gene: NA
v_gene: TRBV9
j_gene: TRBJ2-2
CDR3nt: TGTGCCAGCAGCGTAGTGTCGACCGGGGAGCTGTTTTTT
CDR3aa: CASSVVSTGELFF

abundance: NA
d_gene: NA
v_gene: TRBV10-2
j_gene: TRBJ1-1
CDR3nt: TGCGCCAGCGGAGACAGGTCTTCCGCCACTGAAGCTTTCTTT
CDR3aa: CASGDRSSATEAFF

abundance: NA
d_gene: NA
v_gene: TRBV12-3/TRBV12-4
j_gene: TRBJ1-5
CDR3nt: TGTGCCAGCAGTTCTCCCCCCGGGCCCCAGCATTTT
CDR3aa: CASSSPPGPQHF

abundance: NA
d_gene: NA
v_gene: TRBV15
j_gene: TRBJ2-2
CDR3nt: TGTGCCACCAGCAGAGATTGGACTGCGGAAAACACCGGGGAGCTGTTTTTT
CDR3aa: CATSRDWTAENTGELFF

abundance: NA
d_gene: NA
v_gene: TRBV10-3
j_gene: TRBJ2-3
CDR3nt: TGTGCCATCAGTGAGTCGGAACTAGACTTAACAGATACGCAGTATTTT
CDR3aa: CAISESELDLTDTQYF

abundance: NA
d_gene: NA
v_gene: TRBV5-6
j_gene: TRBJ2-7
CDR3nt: TGTGCCAGCAGTTTCACAGGGCGACCCTACGAGCAGTACTTC
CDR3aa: CASSFTGRPYEQYF

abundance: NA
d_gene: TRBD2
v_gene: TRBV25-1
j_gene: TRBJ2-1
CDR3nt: TGTGCCAGCAGTGGGCTAGCGGGGGATGAGCAGTTCTTC
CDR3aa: CASSGLAGDEQFF

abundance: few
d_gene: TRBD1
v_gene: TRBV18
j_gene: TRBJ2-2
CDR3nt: TGTGCCAGCTCACCACAGGGACAGGAGTCCACCGGGGAGCTGTTTTTT
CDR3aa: CASSPQGQESTGELFF

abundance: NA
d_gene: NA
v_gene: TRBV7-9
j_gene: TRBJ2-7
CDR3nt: TGTGCCAGCAGCCCCTCAGGCTACGAGCAGTACTTC
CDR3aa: CASSPSGYEQYF

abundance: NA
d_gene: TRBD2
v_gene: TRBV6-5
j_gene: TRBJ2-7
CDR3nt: TGTGCCAGCAGTACCGGGACTAGCGGGAACTACGAGCAGTACTTC
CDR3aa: CASSTGTSGNYEQYF

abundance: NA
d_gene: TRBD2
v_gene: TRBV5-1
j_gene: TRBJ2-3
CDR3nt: TGCGCCAGCAGCGTGGGGAGCGGGACTAGCTCAGATACGCAGTATTTT
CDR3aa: CASSVGSGTSSDTQYF